Listed below are T cell receptor beta chains from one sample, sequenced in a study of blood T cell repertoires in COVID-19. The method was immunoSEQ multiplex PCR; TCRdb's version includes in-frame clones alone and lacks a portion of them. The table lists around 86,000 clones, 65% to 85% of them singletons, with 25% to 35% in the top ten. The sample taken for sequencing was peripheral blood. Receptors were obtained from an elderly woman with acute or convalescent COVID-19. Both conserved end residues are part of each CDR3. Each record gives: V gene, clone size, CDR3 protein. Where a row states a size, it is once, few, many or the class of an expanded clone; other rows omit it.

TRBV10-3 | NA | CAISESTLRTSFEQYF
TRBV12-5 | few | CASGKGHDYNEQFF
TRBV20-1 | NA | CSARQGETQYF
TRBV4-3 | NA | CASSQDKTRSSYNSPLHF
TRBV18 | NA | CASSPGLAGSHNEQFF
TRBV24-1 | NA | CATSDLEGQLETQYF
TRBV20-1 | NA | CSASVAGVGDTQYF
TRBV27 | NA | CASSPDRNTGELFF
TRBV27 | many | CASSDRSSTDTQYF
TRBV5-6 | many | CASSLDRVVYEQYF
TRBV7-2 | NA | CASSLGVEDEQYF
TRBV4-1 | NA | CASSQDLTGRNNEQFF
TRBV5-1 | NA | CASSWGTGGGETQYF
TRBV4-2 | few | CASSPRLAESTDTQYF
TRBV28 | NA | CASSSQGAANEKLFF
TRBV5-5 | NA | CASSLTSRGGYTF
TRBV28 | NA | CASSSGQVQETQYF
TRBV5-5 | NA | CASSLGATGFYGYTF